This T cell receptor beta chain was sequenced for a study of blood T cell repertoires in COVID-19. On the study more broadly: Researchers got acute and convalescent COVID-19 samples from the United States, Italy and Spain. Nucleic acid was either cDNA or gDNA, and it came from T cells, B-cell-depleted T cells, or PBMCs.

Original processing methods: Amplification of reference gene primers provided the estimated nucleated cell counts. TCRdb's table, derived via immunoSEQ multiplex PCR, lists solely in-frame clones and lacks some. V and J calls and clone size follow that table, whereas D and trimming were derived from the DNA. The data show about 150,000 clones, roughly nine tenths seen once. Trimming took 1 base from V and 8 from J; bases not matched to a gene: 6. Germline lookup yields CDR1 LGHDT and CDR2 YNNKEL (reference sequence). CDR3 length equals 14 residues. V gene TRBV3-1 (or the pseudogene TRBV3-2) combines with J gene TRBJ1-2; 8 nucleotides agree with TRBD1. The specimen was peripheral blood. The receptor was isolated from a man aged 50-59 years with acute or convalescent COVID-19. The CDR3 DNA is TGTGCCAGCAGCCAAGGGACAGGGAGGTGGGGCTACACCTTC. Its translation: CASSQGTGRWGYTF.